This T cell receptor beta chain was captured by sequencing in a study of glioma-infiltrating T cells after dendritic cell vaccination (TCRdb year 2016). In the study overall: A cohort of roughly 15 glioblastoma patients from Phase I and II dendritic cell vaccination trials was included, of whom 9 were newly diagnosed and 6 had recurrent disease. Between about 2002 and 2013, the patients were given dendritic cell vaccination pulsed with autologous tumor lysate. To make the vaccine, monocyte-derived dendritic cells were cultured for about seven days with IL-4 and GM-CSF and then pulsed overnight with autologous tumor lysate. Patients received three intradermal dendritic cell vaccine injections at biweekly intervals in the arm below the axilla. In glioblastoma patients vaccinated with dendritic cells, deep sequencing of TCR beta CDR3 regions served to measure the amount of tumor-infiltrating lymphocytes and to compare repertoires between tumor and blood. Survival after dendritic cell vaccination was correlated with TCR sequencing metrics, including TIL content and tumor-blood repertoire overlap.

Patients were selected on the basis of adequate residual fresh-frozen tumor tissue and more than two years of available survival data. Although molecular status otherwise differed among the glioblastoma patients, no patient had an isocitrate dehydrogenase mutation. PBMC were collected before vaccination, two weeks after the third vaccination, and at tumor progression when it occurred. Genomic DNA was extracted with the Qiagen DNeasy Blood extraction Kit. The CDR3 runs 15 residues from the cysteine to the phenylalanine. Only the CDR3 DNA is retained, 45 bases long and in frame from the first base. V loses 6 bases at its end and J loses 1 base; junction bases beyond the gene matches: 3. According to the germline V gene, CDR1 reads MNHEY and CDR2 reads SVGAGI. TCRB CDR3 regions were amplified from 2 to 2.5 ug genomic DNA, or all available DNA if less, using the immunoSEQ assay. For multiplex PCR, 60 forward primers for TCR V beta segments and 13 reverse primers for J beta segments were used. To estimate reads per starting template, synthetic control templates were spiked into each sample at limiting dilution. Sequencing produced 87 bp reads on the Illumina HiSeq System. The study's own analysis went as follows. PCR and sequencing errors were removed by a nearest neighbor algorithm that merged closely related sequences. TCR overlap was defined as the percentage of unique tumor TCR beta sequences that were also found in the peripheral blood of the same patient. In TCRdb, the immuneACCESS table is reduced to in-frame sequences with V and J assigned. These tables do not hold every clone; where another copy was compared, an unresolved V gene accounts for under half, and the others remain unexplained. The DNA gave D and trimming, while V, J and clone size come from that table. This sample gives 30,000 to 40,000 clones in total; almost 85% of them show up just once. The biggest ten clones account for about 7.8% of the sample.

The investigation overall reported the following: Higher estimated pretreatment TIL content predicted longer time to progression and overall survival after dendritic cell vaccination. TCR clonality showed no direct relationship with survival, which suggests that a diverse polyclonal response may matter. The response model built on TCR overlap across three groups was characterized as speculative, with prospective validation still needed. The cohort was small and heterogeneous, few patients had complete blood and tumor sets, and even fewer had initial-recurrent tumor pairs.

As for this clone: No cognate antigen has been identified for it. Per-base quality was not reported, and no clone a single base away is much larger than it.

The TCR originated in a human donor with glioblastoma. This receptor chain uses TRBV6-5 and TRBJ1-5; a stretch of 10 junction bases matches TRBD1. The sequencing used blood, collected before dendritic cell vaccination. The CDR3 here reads CASRRGQGSNQPQHF. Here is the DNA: TGTGCCAGCAGGAGGGGACAGGGGAGCAATCAGCCCCAGCATTTT.